This TCR beta chain was sequenced in a study of CD8 T cells in ankylosing spondylitis. Study results and caveats: Made up of eight highly homologous variants, a TCR beta motif appeared characteristic of ankylosing spondylitis blood. Clones tied to disease were said to be significantly enriched in matched ankylosing spondylitis synovial fluid. Earlier literature documents some of the motif variants in reactive arthritis synovial fluid and blood.

TCRdb re-called the 5' RACE reads through MiXCR, storing one row per CDR3 protein. The sample gives some 23,000 distinct CDR3 sequences, under 3% of which show up once; around 7.7% is in the top ten. Many counts were recorded for this clonotype. Its antigen is still unknown. Germline CDR1 is SGDLS and CDR2 is YYNGEE. V was pared by 2 bases and J by 5 bases, with 16 bases between. This CDR3 comprises 15 residues. V gene TRBV9 combines with J gene TRBJ2-5; no reliable D call. The sequence derives from a female donor with ankylosing spondylitis or in good health (not recorded which). Sequencing input: blood, either unsorted or a sorted T cell fraction (not recorded which). This CDR3 is CASSVTGAVDETQYF. In nucleotides, the CDR3 is TGTGCCAGCAGCGTTACTGGAGCAGTGGACGAGACCCAGTACTTC. Full variable domain (remainder filled in from reference TRBV9 and TRBJ2-5): DSGVTQTPKHLITATGQRVTLRCSPRSGDLSVYWYQQSLDQGLQFLIQYYNGEERAKGNILERFSAQQFPDLHSELNLSSLELGDSALYFCASSVTGAVDETQYFGPGTRLLVL.